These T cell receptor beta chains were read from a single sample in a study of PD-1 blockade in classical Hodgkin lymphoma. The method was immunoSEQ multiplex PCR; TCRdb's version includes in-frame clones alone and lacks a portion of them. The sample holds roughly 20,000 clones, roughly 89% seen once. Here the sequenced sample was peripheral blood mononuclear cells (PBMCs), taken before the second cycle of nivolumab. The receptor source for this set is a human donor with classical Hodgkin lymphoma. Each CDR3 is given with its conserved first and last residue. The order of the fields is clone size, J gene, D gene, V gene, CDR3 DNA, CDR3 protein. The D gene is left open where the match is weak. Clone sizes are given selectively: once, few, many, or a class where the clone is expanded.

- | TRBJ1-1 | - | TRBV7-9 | TGTGCCAGCAGCCTGGCGGGGGCGAACACTGAAGCTTTCTTT | CASSLAGANTEAFF
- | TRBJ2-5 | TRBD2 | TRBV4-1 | TGCGCCAGCAGCTCCAGCCCACTAGCGGGGGTTACACAAGAGACCCAGTACTTC | CASSSSPLAGVTQETQYF
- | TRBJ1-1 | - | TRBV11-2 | TGTGCCAGCAGCTGGGGGGAGACTGAAGCTTTCTTT | CASSWGETEAFF
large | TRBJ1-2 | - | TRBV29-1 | TGCAGCGTTGAGCGACCCGAATATGGCTACACCTTC | CSVERPEYGYTF
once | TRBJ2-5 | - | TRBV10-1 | TGCGCCAGCTCCCCCGGGGCTCGCTGGGAGACCCAGTACTTC | CASSPGARWETQYF
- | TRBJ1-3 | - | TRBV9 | TGTGCCAGCAGCGTAGGGCTTCAGTCCTCGAACACCATATATTTT | CASSVGLQSSNTIYF
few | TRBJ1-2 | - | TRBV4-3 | TGCGCCAGCAGCCAGGATCAGGGCAACTATGGCTACACCTTC | CASSQDQGNYGYTF
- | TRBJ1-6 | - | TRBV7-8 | TGTGCCAGCAGCTTAGGGCAGCATAATTCACCCCTCCACTTT | CASSLGQHNSPLHF
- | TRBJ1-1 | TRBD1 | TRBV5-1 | TGCGCCAGCAGCTGGACAGGGGACATAAGTACTGAAGCTTTCTTT | CASSWTGDISTEAFF
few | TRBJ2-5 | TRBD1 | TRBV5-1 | TGCGCCAGCAGGACAGGGGGCCTGGAGACCCAGTACTTC | CASRTGGLETQYF
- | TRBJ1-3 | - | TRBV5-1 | TGCGCCAGCGCCGAACCGGGGAATGGAAACACCATATATTTT | CASAEPGNGNTIYF
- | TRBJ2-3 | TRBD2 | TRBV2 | TGTGCCAGCTACCACAGCGGGGGGGACACAGATACGCAGTATTTT | CASYHSGGDTDTQYF
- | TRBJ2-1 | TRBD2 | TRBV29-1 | TGCAGCGTTGACGGGCTAGCGGGGAGGCACAATGAGCAGTTCTTC | CSVDGLAGRHNEQFF
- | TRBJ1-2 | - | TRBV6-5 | TGTGCCAGCAGTCGGACAGATGCTAACTATGACTACACCTTC | CASSRTDANYDYTF
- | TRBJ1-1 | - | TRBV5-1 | TGCGCCAGCAGTTTAGAGGTGACCACTGAAGCTTTCTTT | CASSLEVTTEAFF
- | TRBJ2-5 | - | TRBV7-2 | TGTGCCAGCAGCTTATATTCGTGGACAGAACAAGAGACCCAGTACTTC | CASSLYSWTEQETQYF
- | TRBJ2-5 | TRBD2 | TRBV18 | TGTGCCAGCTCACCACCGTCAGGGAGGGCGACCCAGTACTTC | CASSPPSGRATQYF
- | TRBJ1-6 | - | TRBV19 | TGTGCCAGTAGTACCAGGGACGGGTATAATTCACCCCTCCACTTT | CASSTRDGYNSPLHF
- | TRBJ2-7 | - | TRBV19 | TGTGCCAGTAAGGATCCGAGAGGGATCCACGAGCAGTACTTC | CASKDPRGIHEQYF
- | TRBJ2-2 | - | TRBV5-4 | TGTGCCAGCAGCTTGGATTTTTTGGGGCCCGGGGAGCTGTTTTTT | CASSLDFLGPGELFF
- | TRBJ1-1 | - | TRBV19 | TGTGCCAGTATCCAGAGGGGATTTTACACTGAAGCTTTCTTT | CASIQRGFYTEAFF
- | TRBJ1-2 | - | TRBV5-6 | TGTGCCAGCAGCCTGGGGGGTGGCTACACCTTC | CASSLGGGYTF
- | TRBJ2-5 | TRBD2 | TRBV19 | TGTGCCAGTGGGCGGACTAGCGGGGGACAAGAGACCCAGTACTTC | CASGRTSGGQETQYF
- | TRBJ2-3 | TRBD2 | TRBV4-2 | TGTGCCAGCAGCCAAGATCAGCGGGGGGGCCCAGATACGCAGTATTTT | CASSQDQRGGPDTQYF